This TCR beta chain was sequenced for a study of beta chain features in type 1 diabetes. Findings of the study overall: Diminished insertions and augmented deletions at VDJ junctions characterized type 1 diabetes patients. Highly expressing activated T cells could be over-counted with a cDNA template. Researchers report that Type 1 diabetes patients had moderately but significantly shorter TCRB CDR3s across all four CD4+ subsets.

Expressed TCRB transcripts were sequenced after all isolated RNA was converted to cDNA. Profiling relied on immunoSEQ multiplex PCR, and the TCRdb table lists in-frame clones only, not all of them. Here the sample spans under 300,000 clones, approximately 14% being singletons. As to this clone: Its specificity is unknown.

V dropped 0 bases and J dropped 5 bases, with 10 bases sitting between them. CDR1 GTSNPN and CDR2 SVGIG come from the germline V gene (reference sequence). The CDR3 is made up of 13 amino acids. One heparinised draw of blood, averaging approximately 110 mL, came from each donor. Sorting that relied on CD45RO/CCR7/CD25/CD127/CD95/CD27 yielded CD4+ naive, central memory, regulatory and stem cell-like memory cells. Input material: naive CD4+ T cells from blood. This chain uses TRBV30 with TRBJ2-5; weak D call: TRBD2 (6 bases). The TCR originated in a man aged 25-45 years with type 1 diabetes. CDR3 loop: CAWSVVSGETQYF. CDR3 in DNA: TGTGCCTGGAGTGTAGTAAGCGGGGAGACCCAGTACTTC.